The 24 T cell receptor beta chains given below trace back to one sample, sequenced in a study of TIL therapy for anti-PD-1-resistant metastatic lung cancer. The libraries were made with immunoSEQ v3. Sequencing was performed with immunoSEQ multiplex PCR; in TCRdb, only in-frame clones are kept and a portion is missing. Of roughly 8,000 clones listed, roughly 74% were seen once; the top ten hold 7% to 8.5%. Time point of the sample: pre-treatment sample, taken before nivolumab and TIL therapy. Most excised metastases sampled were pleural nodules or supraclavicular lymph nodes. Sample: tumor tissue, taken at baseline. These receptors all stem from a person between 25 and 79 years old with non-small cell lung cancer.

In its sample, this clone was seen a few times. The rearrangement uses TRBV5-1 and TRBJ2-7; 8 positions match TRBD1. The CDR3 consists of 15 residues. Trimming took 0 bases from V and 5 from J; bases not matched to a gene: 7. Germline V CDR1 and CDR2: SGHRS, YFSETQ. CDR3 DNA sequence: TGCGCCAGCAGCTTGGGGACAGGGCTCATCGACGAGCAGTACTTC. Residues: CASSLGTGLIDEQYF. The variable domain in full, with the rest retrieved from reference TRBV5-1 and TRBJ2-7, is KAGVTQTPRYLIKTRGQQVTLSCSPISGHRSVSWYQQTPGQGLQFLFEYFSETQRNKGNFPGRFSGRQFSNSRSEMNVSTLELGDSALYLCASSLGTGLIDEQYFGPGTRLTVT.

The chain joins TRBV5-5 to TRBJ1-3; a weak D match, TRBD1 (6 bases). The CDR3 has 17 residues. Germline CDR1 is SGHKS and CDR2 is YYEKEE (reference sequence). The V gene lost 4 bases and the J gene lost 0 bases, with 17 bases spanning the gap. The CDR3 bases are TGTGCCAGCAGCCGTACCGGACAGCCACTCTCTGGAAACACCATATATTTT. This translates into CASSRTGQPLSGNTIYF. Full variable domain (rest looked up from reference TRBV5-5 and TRBJ1-3): DAGVTQSPTHLIKTRGQQVTLRCSPISGHKSVSWYQQVLGQGPQFIFQYYEKEERGRGNFPDRFSARQFPNYSSELNVNALLLGDSALYLCASSRTGQPLSGNTIYFGEGSWLTVV.

The gene calls are TRBV9 and TRBJ2-3; D is unclear. V dropped 0 bases and J dropped 5 bases, with 10 bases sitting between them. CDR3 length: 14 amino acids. The germline gives CDR1 SGDLS, CDR2 YYNGEE. CDR3 coding DNA: TGTGCCAGCAGCGTAGGGGGTACGCAAGATACGCAGTATTTT. It codes for CASSVGGTQDTQYF.

The chain has TRBV28 and TRBJ2-3, with D hard to call. CDR3 length: 14 residues. V gave up 8 bases and J gave up 3 bases, with 15 bases separating them. Germline CDR1 reads MDHEN; CDR2 reads SYDVKM. DNA of the CDR3: TGTGCCAGCCGCCGTGGCAAGTCAACAGATACGCAGTATTTT. Amino acids: CASRRGKSTDTQYF.

The chain links TRBV4-1 to TRBJ2-7; D perhaps matches TRBD1 (5 bases). V was trimmed by 0 bases and J by 7 bases, leaving 10 bases between them. Germline loops: CDR1 MGHRA, CDR2 YSYEKL. The CDR3 sequence is 13 residues long. The CDR3 region is CASSQDRDWEQYF. CDR3 in DNA: TGCGCCAGCAGCCAAGACAGGGATTGGGAGCAGTACTTC.

The V call is TRBV19, the J call TRBJ2-1, with 7 bases that match TRBD1. This CDR3 has 16 amino acids. Looked up from germline, CDR1 is LNHDA and CDR2 is SQIVND (reference sequence). The ends lost 7 bases at V and 2 bases at J; junction bases unmatched: 11. CDR3 sequence: CASTPNRGSTYNEQFF. The CDR3 DNA is TGTGCCAGTACACCGAACAGGGGAAGTACCTACAATGAGCAGTTCTTC.

This clone was counted between two and nine times. This chain joins TRBV29-1 and TRBJ1-2; D is uncertain. The CDR3 consists of 14 residues. Germline CDR1 SQVTM, CDR2 ANQGSEA. V lost 3 bases to trimming and J lost 4 bases, with 15 bases between them. CDR3 DNA sequence: TGCAGCGTTGATAGTCTGGACGGACTCTATGGCTACACCTTC. Amino acid sequence: CSVDSLDGLYGYTF.

This clone was picked up a small number of times. As DNA, the CDR3 is TGTGCCAGCAGTAGGTCCGGGACTGCCACTGAAGCTTTCTTT. It specifies CASSRSGTATEAFF. The chain employs TRBV6-4 and TRBJ1-1; tentatively, D is TRBD1 (5 bases). CDR3 length: 14 amino acids. Trimming took off 5 bases at V and 4 bases at J, with 14 bases between the two ends. Germline V lookup: CDR1 MRHNA, CDR2 SNTAGT.

V gene TRBV6-4 combines with J gene TRBJ2-1, with 11 bases that match TRBD2. Germline values: CDR1 MRHNA, CDR2 SNTAGT. The CDR3 sequence is 15 residues long. The V segment lost 6 bases and the J segment 2 bases; nucleotides outside the gene matches: 3. CDR3 DNA sequence: TGTGCCAGCAGGTCTAGCGGGAGGACCTACAATGAGCAGTTCTTC. Translated: CASRSSGRTYNEQFF.

The chain couples TRBV19 to TRBJ2-3; the D gene is possibly TRBD1 (6 bases). V lost 3 bases to trimming and J lost 2 bases, with 9 bases between them. The CDR3 runs to 14 residues. Germline V gene lookup returns CDR1 LNHDA and CDR2 SQIVND (reference sequence). The CDR3: CASSIPGATDTQYF. CDR3 DNA sequence: TGTGCCAGTAGTATCCCAGGGGCCACAGATACGCAGTATTTT.

The V and J genes are TRBV5-1 and TRBJ2-7; 9 nucleotides match TRBD1. The CDR3 has 16 residues. The J segment lost 5 bases and the V segment lost 7 bases, leaving 16 bases of the junction unmatched. Germline-derived CDR1 and CDR2 are SGHRS and YFSETQ. The CDR3 sequence is CASRSLRDRDPHEQYF. In DNA, the CDR3 is TGCGCCAGCCGATCCCTCCGGGACAGGGATCCCCACGAGCAGTACTTC.

CDR3 DNA: TGCGCCAGCAGCTTTGACAGCTTCCAAGAGACCCAGTACTTC. This codes for CASSFDSFQETQYF. V and J are TRBV5-1 and TRBJ2-5; TRBD1 is a possible D gene (5 bases). CDR3 length equals 14 residues. The germline gives CDR1 SGHRS, CDR2 YFSETQ. Deletions cut 2 bases from V and 1 base from J, with 9 bases between.

CDR3 nucleotides: TGTGCCAGCAGCTTAGGCGGCGGGACAGTAAGCTATGGCTACACCTTC. Protein sequence: CASSLGGGTVSYGYTF. This chain links TRBV7-9 with TRBJ1-2, with 7 positions matching TRBD1. Trimming took 1 base from V and 4 from J; bases not matched to a gene: 9. The CDR3 spans 16 residues. CDR1 and CDR2 from the germline V gene are SEHNR and FQNEAQ (reference sequence).

V gene TRBV5-6 combines with J gene TRBJ1-4, with TRBD1 matching 7 bases. CDR1 SGHDT and CDR2 YYEEEE come from the germline V gene. Unmatched junction bases numbered 8, after V lost 1 base and J lost 5 bases. The length of the CDR3 is 16 residues. CDR3 residues: CASSLTPTGLNEKLFF. The CDR3 nucleotides are TGTGCCAGCAGCTTGACCCCGACAGGGTTGAATGAAAAACTGTTTTTT.

In DNA, the CDR3 is TGTGCCAGCAGTGACGTAGCGGGGGGGTCAGATACGCAGTATTTT. Translated: CASSDVAGGSDTQYF. The chain employs TRBV6-4 and TRBJ2-3; 11 nucleotides align to TRBD2. This CDR3 is built from 15 residues. The ends lost 2 bases at V and 4 bases at J; junction bases unmatched: 2. In germline, CDR1 is MRHNA, CDR2 SNTAGT.

The chain carries TRBV19 and TRBJ1-1; unclear D gene. In germline, CDR1 is LNHDA, CDR2 SQIVND (reference sequence). This CDR3 contains 12 residues. V lost 7 bases, J lost 2 bases, and 8 bases lay in between. CDR3 amino acids: CASILGNTEAFF. CDR3 nucleotides: TGTGCCAGTATTCTTGGTAACACTGAAGCTTTCTTT.

About this clone itself: One end of the junction does not line up with germline, which may come from a read error. This same CDR3 is encoded by further DNA sequences in the sample. The chain employs TRBV7-9 and TRBJ1-2; D gene unclear. CDR1 and CDR2 from the germline V gene are SEHNR and FQNEAQ (reference sequence). CDR3 length equals 13 residues. The CDR3 nucleotides are TGCGCCAGCAGCTTATTGGCAGAACAAGGCTACACCTTC. Amino acid sequence: CASSLLAEQGYTF.

The table lists this clone with a count of one. CDR3 sequence (DNA): TGTGCCAGCGGTAATAAGAAACAGGGGGTTGGCGAGCAGTACTTC. Translating gives CASGNKKQGVGEQYF. This chain connects TRBV7-9 to TRBJ2-7, with 8 bases identical to TRBD1. V trimming: 8 bases; J trimming: 6 bases; junction bases outside the gene matches: 15. The CDR3 consists of 15 residues. CDR1 SEHNR and CDR2 FQNEAQ come from the germline V gene (reference sequence).

J is TRBJ1-1 and V is TRBV7-6; no clear D gene. V shed 4 bases and J shed 5 bases, with 8 bases lying between them. The CDR3 is 12 residues long. Germline V lookup: CDR1 SGHVS, CDR2 FNYEAQ. The CDR3 region has the DNA TGTGCCAGCAGCTCCCTTGGTACTGAAGCTTTCTTT. Protein product: CASSSLGTEAFF.

A few counts support this clone. The gene calls are TRBV4-3 and TRBJ1-1; D unresolved. Germline values: CDR1 LGHNA, CDR2 YSLEER. V lost 3 bases to trimming and J lost 5 bases, with 10 bases between them. The CDR3 sequence is 13 residues long. CDR3 coding DNA: TGCGCCAGCAGCCAGTTCGAGTATACTGAAGCTTTCTTT. This sequence encodes CASSQFEYTEAFF.

This clone was seen more than once but under ten times. This rearrangement joins TRBV7-6 to TRBJ1-1; a possible D gene is TRBD1 (6 bases). Between the trimmed V and J ends, which lost 5 bases and 1 base, there was a span of 14 bases. The CDR3 is 15 amino acids. Germline V gene sequence: CDR1 SGHVS, CDR2 FNYEAQ. The CDR3 loop is CASSLQGHGNTEAFF. The CDR3 nucleotides read TGTGCCAGCAGCCTACAGGGACATGGGAACACTGAAGCTTTCTTT.

CDR3 amino acids: CASSLGFSGGQPQHF. The CDR3, as DNA: TGTGCCAGCAGCTTAGGATTCTCCGGCGGTCAGCCCCAGCATTTT. The chain joins TRBV7-2 to TRBJ1-5, with D uncertain. The germline V gene has CDR1 SGHTA and CDR2 FQGNSA. V lost 1 base and J lost 6, with 13 bases in between. The CDR3 has 15 amino acids.

This clone has only a few counts. V gene TRBV28 combines with J gene TRBJ2-4; 10 bases map to TRBD2. The trim removed 8 bases at V and 0 bases at J, leaving 7 bases unmatched. Germline assignment: CDR1 MDHEN and CDR2 SYDVKM. The CDR3 spans 16 residues. The CDR3 is CASSIAGGLAKNIQYF. DNA of the CDR3: TGTGCCAGCTCCATAGCGGGAGGTTTAGCCAAAAACATTCAGTACTTC.

The gene calls are TRBV19 and TRBJ1-3; TRBD1 might be the D (6 bases). Germline V gene data show CDR1 as LNHDA and CDR2 as SQIVND (reference sequence). V was trimmed by 1 base and J by 0 bases, leaving 10 bases between them. The CDR3 covers 16 residues. CDR3 sequence: CASSIVPRGSGNTIYF. CDR3 bases: TGTGCCAGTAGTATAGTGCCCAGGGGCTCTGGAAACACCATATATTTT. The whole variable domain, remainder taken from reference TRBV19 and TRBJ1-3, is DGGITQSPKYLFRKEGQNVTLSCEQNLNHDAMYWYRQDPGQGLRLIYYSQIVNDFQKGDIAEGYSVSREKKESFPLTVTSAQKNPTAFYLCASSIVPRGSGNTIYFGEGSWLTVV.